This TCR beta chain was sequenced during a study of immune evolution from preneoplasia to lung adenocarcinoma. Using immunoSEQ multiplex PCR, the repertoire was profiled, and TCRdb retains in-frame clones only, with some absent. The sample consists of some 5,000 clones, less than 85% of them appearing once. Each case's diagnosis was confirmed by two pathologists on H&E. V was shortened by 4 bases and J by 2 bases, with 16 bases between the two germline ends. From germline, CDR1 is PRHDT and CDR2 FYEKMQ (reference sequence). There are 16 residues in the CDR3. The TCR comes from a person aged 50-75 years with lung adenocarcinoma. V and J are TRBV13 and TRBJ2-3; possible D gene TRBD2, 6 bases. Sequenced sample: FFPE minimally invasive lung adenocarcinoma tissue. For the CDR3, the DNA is TGTGCCAGCAGCTCCGCTCTAGCGAGCATCACAGATACGCAGTATTTT. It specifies CASSSALASITDTQYF.